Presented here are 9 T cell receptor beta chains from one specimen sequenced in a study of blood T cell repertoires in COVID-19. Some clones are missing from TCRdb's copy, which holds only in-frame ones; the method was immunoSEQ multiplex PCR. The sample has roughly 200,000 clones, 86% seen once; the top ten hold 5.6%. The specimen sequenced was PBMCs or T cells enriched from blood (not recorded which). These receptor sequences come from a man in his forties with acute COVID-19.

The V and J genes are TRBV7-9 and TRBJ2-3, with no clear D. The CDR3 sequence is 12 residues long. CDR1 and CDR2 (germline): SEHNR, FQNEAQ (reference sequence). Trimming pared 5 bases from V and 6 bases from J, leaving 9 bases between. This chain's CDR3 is CASSPYRDTQYF. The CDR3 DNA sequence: TGTGCCAGCAGCCCCTACCGGGATACGCAGTATTTT.

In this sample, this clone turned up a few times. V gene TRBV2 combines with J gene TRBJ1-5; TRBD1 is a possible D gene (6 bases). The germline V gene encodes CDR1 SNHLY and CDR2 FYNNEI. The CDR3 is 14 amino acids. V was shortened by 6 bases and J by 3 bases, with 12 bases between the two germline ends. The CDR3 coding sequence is TGTGCCAGCAGGGGCACAGGGTCCAATCAGCCCCAGCATTTT. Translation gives CASRGTGSNQPQHF. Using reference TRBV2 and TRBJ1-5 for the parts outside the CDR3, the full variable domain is EPEVTQTPSHQVTQMGQEVILRCVPISNHLYFYWYRQILGQKVEFLVSFYNNEISEKSEIFDDQFSVERPDGSNFTLKIRSTKLEDSAMYFCASRGTGSNQPQHFGDGTRLSIL.

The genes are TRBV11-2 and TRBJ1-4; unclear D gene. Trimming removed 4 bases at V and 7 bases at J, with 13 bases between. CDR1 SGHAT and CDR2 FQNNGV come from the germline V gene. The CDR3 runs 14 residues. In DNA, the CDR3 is TGTGCCAGCAGCTCCCAGACGCAGGTTGAAAAACTGTTTTTT. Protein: CASSSQTQVEKLFF.

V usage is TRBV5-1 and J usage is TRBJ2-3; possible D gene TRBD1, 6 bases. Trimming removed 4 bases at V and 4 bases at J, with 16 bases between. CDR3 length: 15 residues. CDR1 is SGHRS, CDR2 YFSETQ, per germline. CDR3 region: CASSQRTRGADTQYF. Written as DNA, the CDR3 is TGCGCCAGCAGCCAAAGGACCAGGGGCGCAGATACGCAGTATTTT.

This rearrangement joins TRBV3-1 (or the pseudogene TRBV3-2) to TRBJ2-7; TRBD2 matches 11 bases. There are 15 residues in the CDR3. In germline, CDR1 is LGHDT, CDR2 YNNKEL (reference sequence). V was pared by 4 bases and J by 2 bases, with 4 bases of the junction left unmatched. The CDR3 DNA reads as TGTGCCAGCAGCCTATCACTAGCGGGAGCCTACGAGCAGTACTTC. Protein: CASSLSLAGAYEQYF.

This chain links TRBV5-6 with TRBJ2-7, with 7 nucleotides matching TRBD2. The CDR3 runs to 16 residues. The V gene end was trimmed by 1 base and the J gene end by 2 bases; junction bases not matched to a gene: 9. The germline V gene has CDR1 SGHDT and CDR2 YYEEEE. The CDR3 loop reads CASSLFSAGVPYEQYF. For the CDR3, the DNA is TGTGCCAGCAGCTTGTTTTCGGCGGGAGTTCCCTACGAGCAGTACTTC.

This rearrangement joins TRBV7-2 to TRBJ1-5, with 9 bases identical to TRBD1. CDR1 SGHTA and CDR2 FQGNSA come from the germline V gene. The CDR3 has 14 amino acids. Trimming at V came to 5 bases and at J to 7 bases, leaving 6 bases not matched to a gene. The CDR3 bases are TGTGCCAGCAGCATACAGGGGGCAGGACAGCCCCAGCATTTT. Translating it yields CASSIQGAGQPQHF.

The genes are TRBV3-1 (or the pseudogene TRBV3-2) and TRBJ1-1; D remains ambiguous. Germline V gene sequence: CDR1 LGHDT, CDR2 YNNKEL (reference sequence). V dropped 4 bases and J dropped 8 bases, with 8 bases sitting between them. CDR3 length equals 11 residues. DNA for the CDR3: TGTGCCAGCAGCCTAAACCTAGAAGCTTTCTTT. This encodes CASSLNLEAFF.

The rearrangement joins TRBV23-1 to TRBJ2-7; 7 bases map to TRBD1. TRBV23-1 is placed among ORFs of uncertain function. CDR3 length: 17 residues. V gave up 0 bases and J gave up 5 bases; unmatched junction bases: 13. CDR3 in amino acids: CASSQSRGTGVKDEQYF. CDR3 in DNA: TGCGCCAGCAGTCAATCGAGAGGCACAGGGGTGAAAGACGAGCAGTACTTC.